This T cell receptor beta chain was found in a study of blood T cell repertoires in COVID-19. In the study overall: The study drew acute and convalescent COVID-19 samples from the United States, Italy and Spain.

Per germline, CDR1 LGHNA and CDR2 YNFKEQ. The CDR3 sequence is 17 residues long. The V end lost 1 base, the J end lost 4 bases, and 17 bases lay between the germline ends. Original analysis: Scientists estimated how many nucleated cells there were by amplifying reference gene primers. Repertoires were generated with immunoSEQ multiplex PCR, while TCRdb's copy carries only in-frame clones and drops some. D and trimming were read from the DNA, whereas the V and J calls and clone size are those reported in that table. The table includes some 180,000 clones, roughly three quarters detected once. Sequenced material: peripheral blood. J is TRBJ2-1 and V is TRBV4-2; D is possibly TRBD2 (6 bases). The origin of this receptor is a woman aged 45 to 65 with active or convalescent COVID-19. The CDR3 DNA is TGTGCCAGCAGCCAAGCCCTGGGTTCTAGCGCTTACAATGAGCAGTTCTTC. Translated: CASSQALGSSAYNEQFF.